This TCR beta chain was documented in a study of T cells in Graves' hyperthyroidism and ophthalmopathy. About the study: Once the initial diagnosis was made, peripheral blood was obtained before any treatment.

TCR beta CDR3 region amplification was performed from RNA transcripts. A set of HTBI primers served as the primers for a first-round RT-PCR of the TCR CDR3. MiXCR was run by TCRdb on the multiplex PCR reads, yielding one entry per CDR3 protein. Of hundreds of thousands of distinct CDR3 sequences listed, around 40% are singletons. To note about this clonotype: Its antigen is undetermined.

Study findings and constraints: Ophthalmopathy prediction by the model preceded onset by a median approximately 6.1 months.

V lost 8 bases and J lost 5; bases outside the gene matches: 13. The CDR3 is 17 residues long. Sequencing was done on a sample of blood. The rearrangement joins TRBV12-3 or TRBV12-4 to TRBJ2-7, with 15 bases lining up with TRBD2. The clonotype was recovered from a woman aged 40-49 years with Graves' hyperthyroidism. In DNA, the CDR3 is TGTGCCAGCGGACCACCCGGGACTAGCGGGAGGCAGGACGAGCAGTACTTC. Protein sequence: CASGPPGTSGRQDEQYF.